Each of the 9 T cell receptor beta chains below was sequenced from the same sample in a study of cytomegalovirus exposure and HLA in healthy donors. Amplification used 60 Vbeta primers and 13 Jbeta primers. Profiled with immunoSEQ multiplex PCR; TCRdb holds only in-frame clones, not every one. In the table there are tens of thousands of clones, roughly 9.1% of which are singletons. Input material: PBMCs. These receptors all stem from a man aged 55 to 70 in good health and CMV-seropositive.

This clone was counted a few times. In DNA, the CDR3 is TGTGCCATCAGTGATTCTATGGCCGGGGAGCTGTTTTTT. Translation gives CAISDSMAGELFF. The J gene is TRBJ2-2, the V gene TRBV10-3; D is uncertain. The CDR3 has 13 amino acids. Trimming cost V 3 bases and J 6 bases, with 8 bases left between them. Germline CDR1 and CDR2: ENHRY and SYGVKD.

There are a few counts of this clone. The rearrangement links TRBV5-1 to TRBJ1-1; 7 bases line up with TRBD1. Germline trimming cut 4 bases from V and 5 bases from J; bases unmatched to any gene: 11. This CDR3 contains 15 residues. Germline assignment: CDR1 SGHRS and CDR2 YFSETQ. DNA for the CDR3: TGCGCCAGCAGCGATGCTGGGACAGTCGGGACTGAAGCTTTCTTT. This translates into CASSDAGTVGTEAFF.

The chain uses TRBV7-9 and TRBJ2-1; 11 bases line up with TRBD2. The V segment lost 11 bases and the J segment 7 bases; nucleotides outside the gene matches: 7. Germline V CDR1 and CDR2: SEHNR, FQNEAQ (reference sequence). The CDR3 runs 13 residues. In nucleotides, the CDR3 is TGTGCCTCCGGGGCTAGCGGGAGGAATGAGCAGTTCTTC. It yields the protein CASGASGRNEQFF.

The CDR3 bases are TGTGCCAGCAAGGGGGGCGGGGACAGGGATGGAATCGGCGAGCAGTACGTC. This translates into CASKGGGDRDGIGEQYV. J is TRBJ2-7 and V is TRBV6-9; 9 bases are shared with TRBD1. V lost 7 bases and J lost 6; bases outside the gene matches: 19. The germline CDR1 and CDR2 sequences are MNHGY and SVAAGI. This CDR3 comprises 17 residues.

The rearrangement uses TRBV25-1 and TRBJ2-3; the match to TRBD1 covers 9 bases. Looked up from germline, CDR1 is MGHDK and CDR2 is SYGVNS. The CDR3 totals 17 residues. Trimming cost V 7 bases and J 2 bases; bases outside gene matches: 13. CDR3 in DNA: TGTGCCAGCACCCCCCCGCCCGGGACAGGGAACACAGATACGCAGTATTTT. Amino acid sequence: CASTPPPGTGNTDTQYF.

This clone was detected only a few times. The gene calls are TRBV7-6 and TRBJ2-7; TRBD2 agrees at 10 bases. The V gene end was trimmed by 5 bases and the J gene end by 2 bases; junction bases not matched to a gene: 9. This CDR3 is built from 16 residues. Germline CDR1 is SGHVS and CDR2 is FNYEAQ. The chain's CDR3 is CASSPLPSGSTYEQYF. CDR3 DNA: TGTGCCAGCAGCCCCCTCCCTAGCGGGAGTACCTACGAGCAGTACTTC.

The CDR3 DNA reads as TGTGCCAGCACAAGGGGGCGCGGTGAGACCCAGTACTTC. This codes for CASTRGRGETQYF. The V and J genes are TRBV25-1 and TRBJ2-5; 7 bases align to TRBD1. The CDR3 totals 13 residues. The germline V gene has CDR1 MGHDK and CDR2 SYGVNS. With 7 bases clipped from V and 5 bases from J, the junction kept 7 bases outside the gene matches.

In its sample, this clone was seen a few times. This chain links TRBV28 with TRBJ1-4, with TRBD1 identical over 8 bases. CDR1 and CDR2 (germline): MDHEN, SYDVKM. Unmatched junction bases numbered 7, after V lost 1 base and J lost 3 bases. The length of the CDR3 is 17 residues. The CDR3 reads CASSLSQGAQANEKLFF. In nucleotides, the CDR3 is TGTGCCAGCAGTTTATCCCAGGGGGCGCAAGCTAATGAAAAACTGTTTTTT.

In its sample, this clone was seen a few times. V is TRBV6-4 and J is TRBJ2-3; D is ambiguous. Trimming left V 2 bases short and J 2 bases short, with 5 bases between. Germline-derived CDR1 and CDR2 are MRHNA and SNTAGT. The CDR3 contains 13 residues. The chain's CDR3 is CASSDPITDTQYF. In DNA form, the CDR3 reads TGTGCCAGCAGTGACCCTATCACAGATACGCAGTATTTT.